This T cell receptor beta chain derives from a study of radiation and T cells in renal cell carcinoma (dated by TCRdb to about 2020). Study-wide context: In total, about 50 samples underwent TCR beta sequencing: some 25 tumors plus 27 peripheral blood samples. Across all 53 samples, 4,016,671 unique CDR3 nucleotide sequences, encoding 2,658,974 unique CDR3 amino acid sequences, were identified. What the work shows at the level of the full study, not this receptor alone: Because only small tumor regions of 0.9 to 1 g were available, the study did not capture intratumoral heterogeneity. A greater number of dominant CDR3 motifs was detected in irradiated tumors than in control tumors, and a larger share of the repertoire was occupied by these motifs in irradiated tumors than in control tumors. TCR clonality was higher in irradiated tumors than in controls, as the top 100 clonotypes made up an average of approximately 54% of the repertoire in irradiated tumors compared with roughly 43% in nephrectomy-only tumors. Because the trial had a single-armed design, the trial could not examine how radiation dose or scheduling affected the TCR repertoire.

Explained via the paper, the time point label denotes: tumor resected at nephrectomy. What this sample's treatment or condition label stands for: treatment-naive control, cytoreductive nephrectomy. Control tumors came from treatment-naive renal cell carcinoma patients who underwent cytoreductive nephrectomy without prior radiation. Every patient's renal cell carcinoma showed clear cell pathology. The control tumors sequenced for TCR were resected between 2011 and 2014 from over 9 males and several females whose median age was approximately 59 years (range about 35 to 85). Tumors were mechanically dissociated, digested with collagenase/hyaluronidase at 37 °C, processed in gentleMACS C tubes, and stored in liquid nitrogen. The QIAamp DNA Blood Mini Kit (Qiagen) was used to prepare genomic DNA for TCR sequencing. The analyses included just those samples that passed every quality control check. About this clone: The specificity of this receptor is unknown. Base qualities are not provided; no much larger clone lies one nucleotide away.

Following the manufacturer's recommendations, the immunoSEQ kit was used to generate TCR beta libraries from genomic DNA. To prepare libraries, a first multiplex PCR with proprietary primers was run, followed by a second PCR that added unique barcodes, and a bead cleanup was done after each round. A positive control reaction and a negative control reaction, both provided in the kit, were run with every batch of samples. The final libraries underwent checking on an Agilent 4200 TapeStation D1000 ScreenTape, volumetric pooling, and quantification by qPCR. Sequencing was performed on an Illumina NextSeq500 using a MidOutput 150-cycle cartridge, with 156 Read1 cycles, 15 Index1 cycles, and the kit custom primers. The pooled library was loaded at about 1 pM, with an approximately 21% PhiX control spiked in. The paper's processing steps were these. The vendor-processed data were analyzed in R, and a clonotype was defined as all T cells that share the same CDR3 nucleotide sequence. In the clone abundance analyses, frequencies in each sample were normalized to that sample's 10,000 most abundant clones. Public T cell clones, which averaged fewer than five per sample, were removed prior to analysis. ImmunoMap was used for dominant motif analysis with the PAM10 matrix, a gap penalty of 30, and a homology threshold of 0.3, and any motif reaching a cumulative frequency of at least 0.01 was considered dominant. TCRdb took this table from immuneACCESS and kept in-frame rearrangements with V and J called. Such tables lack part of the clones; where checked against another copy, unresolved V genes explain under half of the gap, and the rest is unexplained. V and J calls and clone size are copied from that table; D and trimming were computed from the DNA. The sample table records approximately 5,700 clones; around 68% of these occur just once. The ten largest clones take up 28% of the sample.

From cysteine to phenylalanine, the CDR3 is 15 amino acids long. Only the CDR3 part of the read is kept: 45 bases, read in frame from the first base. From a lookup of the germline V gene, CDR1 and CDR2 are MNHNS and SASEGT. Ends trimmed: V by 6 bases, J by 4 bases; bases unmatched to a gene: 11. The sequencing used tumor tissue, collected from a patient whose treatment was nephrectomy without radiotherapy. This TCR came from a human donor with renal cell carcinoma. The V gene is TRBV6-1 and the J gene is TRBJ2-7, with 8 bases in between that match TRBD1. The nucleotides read TGTGCCAGCAGCCAAGCCGGGACAGGCCTTTACGAGCAGTACTTC. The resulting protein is CASSQAGTGLYEQYF.